This T cell receptor (beta chain) was recovered during a study of CD8 T cells in ankylosing spondylitis. Study-wide results and limits: There was a TCR beta motif, made of several highly homologous variants, that appeared characteristic of ankylosing spondylitis blood. The authors reported significant enrichment of disease-linked clones in matched ankylosing spondylitis synovial fluid. Certain motif variants had earlier appeared in reactive arthritis synovial fluid and blood.

Generation of TCR beta libraries employed quantitative 5'-RACE incorporating molecular barcodes. TCRdb recomputed calls from the 5' RACE reads with MiXCR, one row per CDR3 protein. The data hold approximately 140,000 distinct CDR3 sequences, with around 45% observed a single time. The CDR3 extends over 18 amino acids. Germline values: CDR1 MNHNS, CDR2 SASEGT. V lost 2 bases and J lost 3; bases outside the gene matches: 9. In the case of this clonotype: The antigen remains undetermined.

The source of this sequence is a male donor with ankylosing spondylitis. The chain links TRBV6-1 to TRBJ1-4; 10 nucleotides match TRBD1. Sequenced material: synovial fluid, either unsorted or a sorted T cell fraction (not recorded which). The CDR3 DNA reads TGTGCCAGCAGTGAACGACAGGGGGCTTTTCTATCTAATGAAAAACTGTTTTTT. It encodes CASSERQGAFLSNEKLFF.